This T cell receptor beta chain was sequenced for a study of T cells after yellow fever vaccination. Broader study findings: Most primary-vaccination clones reappeared after the booster (approximately 95% CD4, roughly 88% CD8). The CD4 and CD8 compartments had a small share of their clonotypes in common. Abundant contaminating clonotypes from the bulk population could appear in FACS-sorted repertoires.

Comment on this clonotype: Antigen unknown.

Germline assignment: CDR1 SGHTA and CDR2 FQGTGA. The CDR3 has 18 residues. V lost 5 bases and J lost 1; bases outside the gene matches: 9. Generation of TCR cDNA used 5'RACE template switching (which added a universal primer site and UMIs). TCRdb reanalysed the 5' RACE reads using MiXCR and keeps one entry per CDR3 protein. The sample consists of some 400,000 distinct CDR3 sequences, about 17% of them appearing once. The receptor's source is a young man who received the YFV17D yellow fever vaccine. V gene TRBV7-3 combines with J gene TRBJ2-6; 9 positions agree with TRBD1. Sequenced material: PBMCs, taken before the yellow fever booster vaccination. CDR3 nucleotides: TGTGCCAGCAGCCCACAACAGGGGGCGCGTTCTGGGGCCAACGTCCTGACTTTC. Protein product: CASSPQQGARSGANVLTF.